These T cell receptor beta chains were read from a single sample in a study of cytomegalovirus exposure and HLA in healthy donors. TCRdb's table, derived via immunoSEQ multiplex PCR, lists solely in-frame clones and lacks some. The top ten clones hold more than 0.95% of a sample with roughly 130,000 clones, 60% to 80% of them seen once. Sequenced: PBMCs. These receptors originate from a man aged 18-30 years in good health and CMV-seronegative. Each CDR3 is given with its conserved first and last residue. Fields, in order: J gene, V gene, D gene, clone size, CDR3 DNA, CDR3 protein. D genes are given only for firm matches. Size tells how often a clone was seen (once, few, many) or the class of an expanded clone, and some rows leave it out.

j_gene: TRBJ1-5
v_gene: TRBV4-3
d_gene: .
abundance: .
CDR3nt: TGCGCCAGCAGCCAAGATAGGGGCCAGCCCCAGCATTTT
CDR3aa: CASSQDRGQPQHF

j_gene: TRBJ1-5
v_gene: TRBV19
d_gene: .
abundance: .
CDR3nt: TGTGCCAGTAAAGGATCTAGCCGGCCTGAGGGCAATCAGCCCCAGCATTTT
CDR3aa: CASKGSSRPEGNQPQHF

j_gene: TRBJ1-2
v_gene: TRBV5-1
d_gene: TRBD1
abundance: few
CDR3nt: TGCGCCAGCAGCTTGGGGGCAGGGGGCCATGGCTACACCTTC
CDR3aa: CASSLGAGGHGYTF

j_gene: TRBJ1-2
v_gene: TRBV7-2
d_gene: TRBD1
abundance: .
CDR3nt: TGTGCCAGCAGCGCCCTCGGACAGGGGCTATTCGTCACCTTC
CDR3aa: CASSALGQGLFVTF

j_gene: TRBJ2-7
v_gene: TRBV5-1
d_gene: .
abundance: .
CDR3nt: TGCGCCAGCAGCTTGGTCGCTGGGGGCGAGCAGTACTTC
CDR3aa: CASSLVAGGEQYF

j_gene: TRBJ1-2
v_gene: TRBV7-9
d_gene: .
abundance: once
CDR3nt: TGTGCCAGCAGCAACCATGATACCGGGGAGGTGGACTATGGCTACACCTTC
CDR3aa: CASSNHDTGEVDYGYTF

j_gene: TRBJ1-2
v_gene: TRBV21-1
d_gene: .
abundance: .
CDR3nt: TGTGCCGGGAGGACAGGGGGGTACGCTAACTATGGCTACACCTTC
CDR3aa: CAGRTGGYANYGYTF

j_gene: TRBJ1-5
v_gene: TRBV11-2
d_gene: TRBD1
abundance: .
CDR3nt: TGTGCCAGCAGCCCAGGGACAGGCAATCAGCCCCAGCATTTT
CDR3aa: CASSPGTGNQPQHF

j_gene: TRBJ2-5
v_gene: TRBV30
d_gene: TRBD1
abundance: .
CDR3nt: TGTGCCTGGAGCATGTACAGGGGGCTGCAGCGGCAAGAGACCCAGTACTTC
CDR3aa: CAWSMYRGLQRQETQYF

j_gene: TRBJ2-6
v_gene: TRBV25-1
d_gene: TRBD1
abundance: .
CDR3nt: TGTGCCAGCACCCGACAGGGCTCTGGGGCCAACGTCCTGACTTTC
CDR3aa: CASTRQGSGANVLTF

j_gene: TRBJ1-1
v_gene: TRBV27
d_gene: TRBD1
abundance: .
CDR3nt: TGTGCCAGCAGTCCGTGGGACAGGGCGAACACTGAAGCTTTCTTT
CDR3aa: CASSPWDRANTEAFF

j_gene: TRBJ1-5
v_gene: TRBV7-9
d_gene: TRBD1
abundance: .
CDR3nt: TGTGCCAGCAGCTTATTCGGACAGGGGATCCCCAATCAGCCCCAGCATTTT
CDR3aa: CASSLFGQGIPNQPQHF

j_gene: TRBJ2-6
v_gene: TRBV30
d_gene: TRBD1
abundance: .
CDR3nt: TGTGCCTGGAGTGTAGGGGGCCCTGGGGCCAACGTCCTGACTTTC
CDR3aa: CAWSVGGPGANVLTF

j_gene: TRBJ1-4
v_gene: TRBV2
d_gene: .
abundance: .
CDR3nt: TGTGCCAGCAGTGATTGGGTACGGGATGATTCACTGTTTTTT
CDR3aa: CASSDWVRDDSLFF

j_gene: TRBJ2-7
v_gene: TRBV7-3
d_gene: .
abundance: .
CDR3nt: TGTGCCAGCAGCCTGGACAAAAGCTCCTACGAGCAGTACTTC
CDR3aa: CASSLDKSSYEQYF

j_gene: TRBJ1-4
v_gene: TRBV7-9
d_gene: TRBD1
abundance: .
CDR3nt: TGTGCCAGCAGCGGCGCTGGGACAGGCGGGGAAAAACTGTTTTTT
CDR3aa: CASSGAGTGGEKLFF

j_gene: TRBJ1-2
v_gene: TRBV6-5
d_gene: TRBD1
abundance: .
CDR3nt: TGTGCCAGCAGTTATATAAGGACAGGGGGGGGCTATGGCTACACCTTC
CDR3aa: CASSYIRTGGGYGYTF

j_gene: TRBJ1-1
v_gene: TRBV30
d_gene: .
abundance: once
CDR3nt: TGTGCCTGGAGTGGAATTCAGATGAACACTGAAGCTTTCTTT
CDR3aa: CAWSGIQMNTEAFF

j_gene: TRBJ1-2
v_gene: TRBV4-2
d_gene: TRBD1
abundance: .
CDR3nt: TGTGCCAGCAGCCCCGGGCGCCCAGGGGGCCGCAACTATGGCTACACCTTC
CDR3aa: CASSPGRPGGRNYGYTF

j_gene: TRBJ2-7
v_gene: TRBV10-2
d_gene: TRBD1
abundance: .
CDR3nt: TGCGCCAGCAGTGAGTCCCGGGACAGGGGGCGATGGCAGTACTTC
CDR3aa: CASSESRDRGRWQYF

j_gene: TRBJ1-5
v_gene: TRBV27
d_gene: .
abundance: once
CDR3nt: TGTGCCAGCAGCCCAAACGCCCAAGCCCATCAGCCCCAGCATTTT
CDR3aa: CASSPNAQAHQPQHF

j_gene: TRBJ2-7
v_gene: TRBV5-6
d_gene: TRBD1
abundance: .
CDR3nt: TGTGCCAGCGGGGGACAGGGCCCCTACGAGCAGTACTTC
CDR3aa: CASGGQGPYEQYF

j_gene: TRBJ2-3
v_gene: TRBV7-9
d_gene: TRBD1
abundance: .
CDR3nt: TGTGCCATCCCACAGGGGGCCACAGATACGCAGTATTTT
CDR3aa: CAIPQGATDTQYF

j_gene: TRBJ1-3
v_gene: TRBV7-6
d_gene: .
abundance: .
CDR3nt: TGTGCCAGCAGCTTTAGAATCGCGGATAAGGAAAACACCATATATTTT
CDR3aa: CASSFRIADKENTIYF

j_gene: TRBJ2-7
v_gene: TRBV30
d_gene: .
abundance: .
CDR3nt: TGTGCCTGCGTCTCGGAGGTCGAGCAGTACTTC
CDR3aa: CACVSEVEQYF

j_gene: TRBJ1-3
v_gene: TRBV10-3
d_gene: .
abundance: once
CDR3nt: TGTGCCATCAGCCGACAGGCTAGCTCTGGAAACACCATATATTTT
CDR3aa: CAISRQASSGNTIYF

j_gene: TRBJ1-5
v_gene: TRBV7-6
d_gene: .
abundance: .
CDR3nt: TGTGCCAGCAGCTCGGGAACAAATCAGCCCCAGCATTTT
CDR3aa: CASSSGTNQPQHF

j_gene: TRBJ1-2
v_gene: TRBV4-2
d_gene: .
abundance: .
CDR3nt: TGTGCCAGCAGCCAAGATCTGACTGACAGGATCGCGAGTGGCTACACCTTC
CDR3aa: CASSQDLTDRIASGYTF

j_gene: TRBJ2-3
v_gene: TRBV11-3
d_gene: TRBD1
abundance: .
CDR3nt: TGTGCCAGCAGCCTAGCCGGGACAGAGACAGATACGCAGTATTTT
CDR3aa: CASSLAGTETDTQYF

j_gene: TRBJ1-4
v_gene: TRBV2
d_gene: .
abundance: few
CDR3nt: TGTGCCAGCAGTGAGGGGGCAGGGGTTGAAAAACTGTTTTTT
CDR3aa: CASSEGAGVEKLFF

j_gene: TRBJ2-4
v_gene: TRBV7-2
d_gene: TRBD1
abundance: .
CDR3nt: TGTGCCAGCAGTATAACAGGGGGTGGTGCCAAAAACATTCAGTACTTC
CDR3aa: CASSITGGGAKNIQYF

j_gene: TRBJ2-2
v_gene: TRBV29-1
d_gene: TRBD1
abundance: .
CDR3nt: TGCAGCGGGGTGACAGGGAGTGCGAACACCGGGGAGCTGTTTTTT
CDR3aa: CSGVTGSANTGELFF

j_gene: TRBJ2-7
v_gene: TRBV7-9
d_gene: TRBD2
abundance: once
CDR3nt: TGTGCCAGCAGCCGCGGGGGAGAGCAGTACTTC
CDR3aa: CASSRGGEQYF

j_gene: TRBJ1-4
v_gene: TRBV5-1
d_gene: TRBD1
abundance: .
CDR3nt: TGCGCCAGCAGCCGACAGGGGCAGGAAGAAAAACTGTTTTTT
CDR3aa: CASSRQGQEEKLFF

j_gene: TRBJ1-2
v_gene: TRBV2
d_gene: TRBD1
abundance: few
CDR3nt: TGTGCCAGCAATTTCGACAGGGCCTATGGCTACACCTTC
CDR3aa: CASNFDRAYGYTF

j_gene: TRBJ1-2
v_gene: TRBV5-1
d_gene: .
abundance: few
CDR3nt: TGCGCCAGCAGCGGGAGGGTTTCAGGGGAAGGCTACACCTTC
CDR3aa: CASSGRVSGEGYTF

j_gene: TRBJ1-1
v_gene: TRBV18
d_gene: TRBD1
abundance: .
CDR3nt: TGTGCCAGCTCACCACCGAGAAGGGGGCGCGGGATCACTGAAGCTTTCTTT
CDR3aa: CASSPPRRGRGITEAFF

j_gene: TRBJ2-2
v_gene: TRBV29-1
d_gene: .
abundance: .
CDR3nt: TGCAGCGTTGATGGGACACCGACCGGGGAGCTGTTTTTT
CDR3aa: CSVDGTPTGELFF

j_gene: TRBJ1-6
v_gene: TRBV7-9
d_gene: .
abundance: .
CDR3nt: TGTGCCAGCAGCTCCCCCCCCGGCGCGGGCAACTCCTATAATTCACCCCTCCACTTT
CDR3aa: CASSSPPGAGNSYNSPLHF

j_gene: TRBJ2-7
v_gene: TRBV27
d_gene: .
abundance: .
CDR3nt: TGTGCCAGCAGTCCCAGGCCGAACCACGAGCAGTACTTC
CDR3aa: CASSPRPNHEQYF

j_gene: TRBJ2-7
v_gene: TRBV5-1
d_gene: TRBD2
abundance: once
CDR3nt: TGCGCCAGCAGCTTGGTAAATAGCGGGGGGCCCTACGAGCAGTACTTC
CDR3aa: CASSLVNSGGPYEQYF

j_gene: TRBJ2-5
v_gene: TRBV7-9
d_gene: TRBD1
abundance: once
CDR3nt: TGTGCCAGCAGCTTGTGGGACAGGCGGGAGACCCAGTACTTC
CDR3aa: CASSLWDRRETQYF

j_gene: TRBJ2-7
v_gene: TRBV6-6
d_gene: .
abundance: .
CDR3nt: TGTGCCAGCAACCTCGGCGGTTCCTCCTACGAGCAGTACTTC
CDR3aa: CASNLGGSSYEQYF

j_gene: TRBJ1-4
v_gene: TRBV6-6
d_gene: TRBD1
abundance: .
CDR3nt: TGTGCCAGCAGGCCTCCTCCGGGACAGGGGAATGAAAAACTGTTTTTT
CDR3aa: CASRPPPGQGNEKLFF

j_gene: TRBJ2-1
v_gene: TRBV7-3
d_gene: .
abundance: .
CDR3nt: TGTGCCAGCAGCTTATCTCGGACAGAGTACAATGAGCAGTTCTTC
CDR3aa: CASSLSRTEYNEQFF

j_gene: TRBJ1-6
v_gene: TRBV30
d_gene: .
abundance: .
CDR3nt: TGTGCCTGGAGTGAACTACAGGGCTATAATTCACCCCTCCACTTT
CDR3aa: CAWSELQGYNSPLHF

j_gene: TRBJ2-5
v_gene: TRBV7-3
d_gene: TRBD1
abundance: .
CDR3nt: TGTGCCAGCAGCCCAGACAGGGGTAGGGAGACCCAGTACTTC
CDR3aa: CASSPDRGRETQYF

j_gene: TRBJ1-1
v_gene: TRBV5-1
d_gene: .
abundance: few
CDR3nt: TGCGCCAGCAGCCTTCAAACTAGGACGGATGAAGCTTTCTTT
CDR3aa: CASSLQTRTDEAFF

j_gene: TRBJ1-2
v_gene: TRBV7-2
d_gene: .
abundance: .
CDR3nt: TGTGCCAGCAGCCCCCCGATGGGCACTAACTATGGCTACACCTTC
CDR3aa: CASSPPMGTNYGYTF

j_gene: TRBJ1-5
v_gene: TRBV4-3
d_gene: TRBD1
abundance: .
CDR3nt: TGCGCCAGCAGCCAAGTACGACAGGGGAGCCAGCCCCAGCATTTT
CDR3aa: CASSQVRQGSQPQHF

j_gene: TRBJ2-1
v_gene: TRBV5-1
d_gene: .
abundance: few
CDR3nt: TGCGCCAGCAGCTTGCGTCAGCAGGGCTCCTACAATGAGCAGTTCTTC
CDR3aa: CASSLRQQGSYNEQFF

j_gene: TRBJ2-3
v_gene: TRBV4-1
d_gene: TRBD1
abundance: .
CDR3nt: TGCGCCAGCAGCCCCTTGGACAGGACGACAGATACGCAGTATTTT
CDR3aa: CASSPLDRTTDTQYF

j_gene: TRBJ2-2
v_gene: TRBV7-3
d_gene: .
abundance: .
CDR3nt: TGTGCCAGCAGGACTTCGAACACCGGGGAGCTGTTTTTT
CDR3aa: CASRTSNTGELFF

j_gene: TRBJ1-2
v_gene: TRBV5-1
d_gene: .
abundance: .
CDR3nt: TGCGCCAGCAGCATCGACAGTAACTATGGCTACACCTTC
CDR3aa: CASSIDSNYGYTF

j_gene: TRBJ2-7
v_gene: TRBV6-5
d_gene: TRBD2
abundance: .
CDR3nt: TGTGCCAGCAGTCCGACTAGCGGGGCCTACGAGCAGTACTTC
CDR3aa: CASSPTSGAYEQYF

j_gene: TRBJ2-2
v_gene: TRBV5-6
d_gene: TRBD1
abundance: few
CDR3nt: TGTGCCAGCAGCTCTCAAACTGGACAGGATAACACCGGGGAGCTGTTTTTT
CDR3aa: CASSSQTGQDNTGELFF

j_gene: TRBJ1-2
v_gene: TRBV5-1
d_gene: .
abundance: .
CDR3nt: TGCGCCAGCGCTCAGGGTAACTATGGCTACACCTTC
CDR3aa: CASAQGNYGYTF